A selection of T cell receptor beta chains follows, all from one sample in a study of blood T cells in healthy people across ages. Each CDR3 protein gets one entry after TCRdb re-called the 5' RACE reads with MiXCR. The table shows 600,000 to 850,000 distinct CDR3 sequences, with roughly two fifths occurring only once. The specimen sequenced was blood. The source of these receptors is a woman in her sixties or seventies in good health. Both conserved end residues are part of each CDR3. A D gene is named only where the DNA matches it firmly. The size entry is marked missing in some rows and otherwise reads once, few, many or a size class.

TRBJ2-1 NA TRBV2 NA TGTGCCAGCATCTCCATCTACAATGAGCAGTTCTTC CASISIYNEQFF
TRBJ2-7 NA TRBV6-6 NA TGTGCCAGCCTAGCCGGAGAGCCCCAGTACTTC CASLAGEPQYF
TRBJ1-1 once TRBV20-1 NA TGCAGTGCTAGATTTTGGGGTGGCAGAGCGGGGGGCACTGAAGCTTTCTTT CSARFWGGRAGGTEAFF
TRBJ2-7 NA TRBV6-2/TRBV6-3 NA TGTGCCAGCAGTTACTCTAAAGCCCCCTCCTACAATGAGCAGTACTTC CASSYSKAPSYNEQYF
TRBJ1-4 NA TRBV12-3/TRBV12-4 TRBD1 TGTGCCAGCAGTTTAGGGACAGGGGAAGAAAAACTGTTTTTT CASSLGTGEEKLFF
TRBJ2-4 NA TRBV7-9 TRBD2 TGTGCCAGCAGTGGGACTAGCGGGAAGGGAAACATTCAGTACTTC CASSGTSGKGNIQYF
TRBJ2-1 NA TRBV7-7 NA TGTGCCAGCAGCTTAAGAGAGGGATTGGACAATGAGCAGTTCTTC CASSLREGLDNEQFF
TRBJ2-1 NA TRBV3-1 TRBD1 TGTGCCAGCAGCCAAGTTCTTACAGGGGGCTGGAATGAGCAGTTCTTC CASSQVLTGGWNEQFF
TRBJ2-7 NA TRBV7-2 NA TGTGCCAGCAGCCGCCGGGGAGCGTACAATGAGCAGTACTTC CASSRRGAYNEQYF
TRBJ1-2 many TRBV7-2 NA TGTGCCAGCAGCTTAGGTTCAGACTCCTTCTATGGCTACACCTTC CASSLGSDSFYGYTF
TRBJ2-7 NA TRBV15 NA TGTGCCACCAGCAGACCCCGATCGGGGGATAATGAGCAGTACTTC CATSRPRSGDNEQYF
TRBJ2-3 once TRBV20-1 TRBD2 TGCAGTGCTCCGACTAGCGGGGGATCTGATACGCAGTATTTT CSAPTSGGSDTQYF
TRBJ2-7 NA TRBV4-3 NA TGCGCCAGCAGCCAAGATCGATCGTTGACCTACGAGCAGTACTTC CASSQDRSLTYEQYF
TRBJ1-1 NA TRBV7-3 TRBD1 TGTGCCAGCAGCTCCTTCAGTGGTGCAGGGGGTTTCACTGAAGCTTTCTTT CASSSFSGAGGFTEAFF
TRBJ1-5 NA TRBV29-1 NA TGCAGCGTAGTAACAGCGGTCGGGAATCAGCCCCAGCATTTT CSVVTAVGNQPQHF
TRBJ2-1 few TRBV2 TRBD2 TGTGCCAGCAAGACTAGCGGGGGGAGCAATGAGCAGTTCTTC CASKTSGGSNEQFF
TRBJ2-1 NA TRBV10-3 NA TGTGCCATCAGGAAAAATGAAGTGGGAGTAGGCAATGAGCAGTTCTTC CAIRKNEVGVGNEQFF
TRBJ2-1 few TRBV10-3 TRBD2 TGTGCCATCAGTGATCTTGGTAGCGGGAGTATCCATGAGCAGTTCTTC CAISDLGSGSIHEQFF
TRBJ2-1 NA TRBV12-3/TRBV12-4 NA TGTGCCAGCAGTTGGGGGAAATACGATGAGCAGTTCTTC CASSWGKYDEQFF
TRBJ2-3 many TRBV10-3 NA TGTGCCATCAACAGCGGCGCAGATACGCAGTATTTT CAINSGADTQYF
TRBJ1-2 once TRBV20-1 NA TGCAGTGCTAGAGCCAGGGACGGTCAAAACTATGGCTACACCTTC CSARARDGQNYGYTF
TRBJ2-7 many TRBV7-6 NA TGTGCCAGCAGCCCCAGGGGACGGGGATCTACCGAGCAGTACTTC CASSPRGRGSTEQYF
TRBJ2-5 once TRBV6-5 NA TGTGCCAGCAGGTTCGGAGAGACCCAGTACTTC CASRFGETQYF
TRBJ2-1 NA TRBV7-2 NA TGTGCCAGCAGCTTTCACCTCGCGACGGGGAACAATGAGCAGTTCTTC CASSFHLATGNNEQFF
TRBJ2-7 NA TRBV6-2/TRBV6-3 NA TGTGCCAGCGGGGGCACGTTCTCCTACGAGCAGTACTTC CASGGTFSYEQYF
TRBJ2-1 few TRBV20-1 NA TGCAGTGCTAGAGGCCAAGGATACAATGAGCAGTTCTTC CSARGQGYNEQFF
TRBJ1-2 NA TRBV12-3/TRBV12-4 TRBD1 TGTGCCAGCAGGGACAGGGAAGGGTACTATGGCTACACCTTC CASRDREGYYGYTF
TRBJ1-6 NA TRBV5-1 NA TGCGCCAGCAGCTTGGGGGGGCCCTCCAATTCACCCCTCCACTTT CASSLGGPSNSPLHF
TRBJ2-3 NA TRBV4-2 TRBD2 TGTGCCAGCAGCTCAAGACTAGCGAGAGCATACCACAGCACAGATACGCAGTATTTT CASSSRLARAYHSTDTQYF
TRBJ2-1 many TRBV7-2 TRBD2 TGTGCCAGCAGCTTAACTAGCGGGAACTCCTACAATGAGCAGTTCTTC CASSLTSGNSYNEQFF
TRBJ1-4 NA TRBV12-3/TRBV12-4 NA TGTGCCAGCAGTATCCGACAAGTTGAAAAACTGTTTTTT CASSIRQVEKLFF
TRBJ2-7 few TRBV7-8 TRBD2 TGTGCCAGCAGCTTATCACTAGCGGGCTATCTTACCTACGAGCAGTACTTC CASSLSLAGYLTYEQYF
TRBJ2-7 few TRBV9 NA TGTGCCAGCAGCACTTCGCCGGGGAACGAGCAGTACTTC CASSTSPGNEQYF
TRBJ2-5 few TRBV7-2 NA TGTGCCAGCAGCTTAGGGTCGGGACCACAAGAGACCCAGTACTTC CASSLGSGPQETQYF
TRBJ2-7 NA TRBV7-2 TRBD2 TGTGCCAGCAGTCGAGCGGGGGCAACCTACGAGCAGTACTTC CASSRAGATYEQYF
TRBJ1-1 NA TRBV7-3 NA TGTGCCAGCAGCTTAAGCGGGGATGATACTGAAGCTTTCTTT CASSLSGDDTEAFF
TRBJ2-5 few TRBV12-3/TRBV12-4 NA TGTGCCAGCAGTTTAAGCCCCGGGACGCGCCCCCCGTACTTC CASSLSPGTRPPYF
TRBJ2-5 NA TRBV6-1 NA TGTGCCAGCAGTGAACCGGACAGGCGGGAGCAGTACTTC CASSEPDRREQYF
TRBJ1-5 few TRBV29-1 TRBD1 TGCAGCGCTGCGACAGGGAATAGCAATCAGCCCCAGCATTTT CSAATGNSNQPQHF
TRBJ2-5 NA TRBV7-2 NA TGTGCCAGCAGCTACCGGGACATCCAAGAGACCCAGTACTTC CASSYRDIQETQYF
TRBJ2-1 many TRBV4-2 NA TGTGCCAGCAGCCAAGAGGGAAGGGTAGTAGAGCAGTTCTTC CASSQEGRVVEQFF
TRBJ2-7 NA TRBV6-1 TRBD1 TGTACCAGCAGCGTACTTGGGACAGACTACGAGCAGTACTTC CTSSVLGTDYEQYF
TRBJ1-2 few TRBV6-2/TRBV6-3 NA TGTGCCAGCTACAGGGAGAACTACACCTTC CASYRENYTF
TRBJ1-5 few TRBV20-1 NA TGCAGTGCTCCGGGCGGTGAGGCTCAGCCCCAGCATTTT CSAPGGEAQPQHF
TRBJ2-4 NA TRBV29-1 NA TGCAGCGTTATCCTAGGGGGGGGGGGCATTCAGTACTTC CSVILGGGGIQYF
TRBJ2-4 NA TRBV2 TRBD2 TGTGCCAGCAGTGAAGCCCGGACTAGCGGACTAGCCAAAAACATTCAGCACTTC CASSEARTSGLAKNIQHF
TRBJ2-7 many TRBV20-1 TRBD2 TGCAGTGCTAGAGATGCGGCTAGCGGGAGTGGCGAGCAGTACTTC CSARDAASGSGEQYF
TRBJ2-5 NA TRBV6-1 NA TGTGCCAGCAGAGTCCGGGGGGCAGAGACCCAGTACTTC CASRVRGAETQYF
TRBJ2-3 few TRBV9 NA TGTGCCAGCAGCGTAGATCGGGGGATTGGGACAGATACGCAGTATTTT CASSVDRGIGTDTQYF
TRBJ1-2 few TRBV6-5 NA TGTGCCAGCCGGGGTGAGAGCTATGGCTACACCTTC CASRGESYGYTF
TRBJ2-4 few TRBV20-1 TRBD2 TGCAGTGCCTTGACTAGCGGGGGCTATCTAGCCAAAAACATTCAGTACTTC CSALTSGGYLAKNIQYF
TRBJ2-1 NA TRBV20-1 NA TGCAGTGCTAGAGATCCCGAGAGGGTAGTCTACAATGAGCAGTTCTTC CSARDPERVVYNEQFF
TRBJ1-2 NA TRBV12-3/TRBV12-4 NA TGTGCCAGCAGTCAGGACAGTTACTATGGCTACACCTTC CASSQDSYYGYTF
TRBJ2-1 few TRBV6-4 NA TGTGCCAGCAGTGACGGGCACCAGAGCTCCTACAATGAGCAGTTCTTC CASSDGHQSSYNEQFF
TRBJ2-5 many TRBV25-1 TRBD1 TGTGCCAGCAGTTCGGACAGGGGGAAGACCCAGTACTTC CASSSDRGKTQYF
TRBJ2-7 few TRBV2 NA TGTGCCAGCAGTGAAGGGGCGGGGACCTACGAGCAGTACTTC CASSEGAGTYEQYF
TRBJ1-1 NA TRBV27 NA TGTGCCAGCAGTCCCATACAGGTCACAATTACTGAAGCTTTCTTT CASSPIQVTITEAFF
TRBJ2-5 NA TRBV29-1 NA TGCAGCGTTGGTAAGGGGGTAGGGAGAAGAGAAGAGACCCAGTACTTC CSVGKGVGRREETQYF
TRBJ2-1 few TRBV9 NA TGTGCCAGCAGCGGGCACAAAGGGGCAGGGGCAATCGGTAATGAGCAGTTCTTC CASSGHKGAGAIGNEQFF
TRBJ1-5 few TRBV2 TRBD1 TGTGCCAGCAGTGGTGGACAGGTGACGGATCAGCCCCAGCATTTT CASSGGQVTDQPQHF